The sample holds many counts of the clone carrying this T cell receptor beta chain. What it binds is unknown. Clinical symptoms, serum thyroxine, TRAb, thyroid ultrasound and orbital computed tomography established diagnosis. This entry is derived from a study of T cells in Graves' hyperthyroidism and ophthalmopathy. Study-level information: Blood was drawn when the patient was first diagnosed and still untreated.

Study-wide points: The model made its ophthalmopathy prediction, and onset followed a median approximately six months later.

It was RNA transcripts that yielded the amplified TCR beta CDR3 regions. The study used the HTBI primer set for a first-round RT-PCR of the TCR CDR3. TCRdb reprocessed the multiplex PCR reads via MiXCR and lists one record per CDR3 protein. The sample shows a few hundred thousand distinct CDR3 sequences, about a sixth of them seen only once. The sample was blood. This TCR derives from a woman in her twenties or thirties with Graves' hyperthyroidism.

CDR3 nucleotides: TGTGCCTGGAGTGTGGGGGACAATCAGCCCCAGCATTTT. It yields the protein CAWSVGDNQPQHF. The chain couples TRBV30 to TRBJ1-5; tentative D call: TRBD1 (5 bases). The CDR3 totals 13 residues. Trimming took 0 bases from V and 3 from J, leaving 6 bases between them. The V gene's germline CDR1 is GTSNPN and CDR2 SVGIG (reference sequence).